This entry lists 2 T cell receptor beta chains sequenced from one sample in a study of B cell selection in AIRE deficiency. The regulatory T cell sort gate was CD4+CD25hiCD127low/negative. Clones were sequenced by immunoSEQ multiplex PCR, and TCRdb holds only the in-frame ones, with some missing. The top ten hold 1.1% of the sample, which has tens of thousands of clones, over 80% seen once. Sequenced sample: CD4+CD25+ Tregs sorted from PBMCs. The receptors derive from a human donor in good health.

CDR3 sequence reads: CASTGRRSSNYGYTF. For the CDR3, the DNA is TGTGCCAGTACCGGAAGACGGAGCTCTAACTATGGCTACACCTTC. V gene TRBV19 combines with J gene TRBJ1-2, with D uncertain. Trimming took 7 bases from V and 0 from J, leaving 15 bases between them. The germline V gene has CDR1 LNHDA and CDR2 SQIVND (reference sequence). The CDR3 totals 15 residues. The full variable domain, rest sourced from reference TRBV19 and TRBJ1-2, is DGGITQSPKYLFRKEGQNVTLSCEQNLNHDAMYWYRQDPGQGLRLIYYSQIVNDFQKGDIAEGYSVSREKKESFPLTVTSAQKNPTAFYLCASTGRRSSNYGYTFGSGTRLTVV.

The genes are TRBV30 and TRBJ1-5, with a tentative D call TRBD1 (5 bases). Looked up from germline, CDR1 is GTSNPN and CDR2 is SVGIG (reference sequence). V dropped 4 bases and J dropped 9 bases, with 13 bases sitting between them. This CDR3 comprises 12 residues. CDR3 DNA: TGTGCCTGGAAAGAAAAGGGGAGGCCCCAGCATTTT. Its protein is CAWKEKGRPQHF.